This T cell receptor beta chain was sequenced in a study of sequential checkpoint blockade in melanoma. The wider study: TCRbeta immunosequencing was performed on DNA from roughly 91 pretreatment melanoma tumor samples. Matched biopsies came pretreatment and at week 13 for approximately 22 patients.

Some clones are missing from TCRdb's copy, which holds only in-frame ones; the method was immunoSEQ multiplex PCR. The sample shows under 20,000 clones, less than 30% of them seen only once. The CDR3 contains 15 residues. Germline CDR1 MGHDK, CDR2 SYGVNS. V was shortened by 2 bases and J by 2 bases, with 10 bases between the two germline ends. Treatment of the sample: randomized to nivolumab then ipilimumab (arm A) or the reverse (arm B). The sequence was collected from a human donor with melanoma. The input for sequencing was tumor tissue (inferred from file names), taken from a patient given nivolumab and ipilimumab in sequence. The J gene is TRBJ2-1, the V gene TRBV25-1; no clear D gene. The CDR3 here is CASSEMLEPYNEQFF. The CDR3 DNA sequence: TGTGCCAGCAGTGAAATGCTAGAACCCTACAATGAGCAGTTCTTC.